The 26 T cell receptor beta chains listed next were all sequenced from one sample in a study of cytomegalovirus exposure and HLA in healthy donors. With 60 Vbeta and 13 Jbeta primers, the PCR was carried out. Measured with immunoSEQ multiplex PCR; TCRdb has only the in-frame clones, and not every one. Found here are around 110,000 clones; the top ten clones hold around 7%. The sample was PBMCs. The receptors here all came from a man aged 35-49 years in good health and CMV-seropositive.

This sequence joins TRBV7-8 and TRBJ1-1; D is uncertain. V lost 5 bases and J lost 0, with 10 bases in between. Germline CDR1 SGHVS, CDR2 FQNEAQ. The CDR3 runs to 14 residues. The DNA for the CDR3 is TGTGCCAGCAGCCCAGAACACGTGAACACTGAAGCTTTCTTT. Translated, it gives CASSPEHVNTEAFF.

The CDR3 region has the DNA TGTGCCAGCAGTGAAGCGTGGCAGGGCCTCACAGATACGCAGTATTTT. Protein: CASSEAWQGLTDTQYF. The V gene is TRBV6-1, the J gene TRBJ2-3; TRBD1 might be the D (5 bases). This CDR3 is built from 16 residues. The germline V gene encodes CDR1 MNHNS and CDR2 SASEGT. Deletions cut 0 bases from V and 2 bases from J, with 12 bases between.

The chain joins TRBV28 to TRBJ2-7; 9 nucleotides match TRBD1. Germline CDR1 reads MDHEN; CDR2 reads SYDVKM. After removal of 3 bases from V and 3 bases from J, the junction contained 6 bases not matched to a gene. CDR3 size: 15 residues. The CDR3 DNA reads as TGTGCCAGCAGTTTCGGGGACAGGGAAAGCTACGAGCAGTACTTC. Protein sequence: CASSFGDRESYEQYF.

This sequence joins TRBV5-4 and TRBJ1-1; no reliable D call. The CDR3 runs 14 residues. In germline, CDR1 is SGHNT, CDR2 YYREEE (reference sequence). Trimming removed 0 bases from V and 4 bases from J, with 10 bases in between. The CDR3 nucleotides are TGTGCCAGCAGCTTGGAACTGGCTAGCACTGAAGCTTTCTTT. It specifies CASSLELASTEAFF.

This chain connects TRBV6-1 to TRBJ1-5; 11 bases align to TRBD1. CDR3 length equals 14 residues. Trimming at V came to 8 bases and at J to 5 bases, leaving 5 bases not matched to a gene. Germline V lookup: CDR1 MNHNS, CDR2 SASEGT. The CDR3, as DNA: TGTGCCAGCGGAGGACAGGGGGCCCATCAGCCCCAGCATTTT. Its translation: CASGGQGAHQPQHF.

V is TRBV30 and J is TRBJ1-5; D unclear. This CDR3 is 13 amino acids long. Trimming cost V 5 bases and J 6 bases, with 14 bases left between them. Germline-derived CDR1 and CDR2 are GTSNPN and SVGIG (reference sequence). DNA of the CDR3: TGTGCCTGGGGCGGGGTTGCGGGTCAGCCCCAGCATTTT. Translating it yields CAWGGVAGQPQHF.

The rearrangement joins TRBV28 to TRBJ1-5; possible D gene TRBD1, 5 bases. Germline CDR1 is MDHEN and CDR2 is SYDVKM. This CDR3 comprises 14 residues. V was shortened by 2 bases and J by 4 bases, with 9 bases between the two germline ends. For the CDR3, the DNA is TGTGCCAGCAGTTTAAGGGGCAGGAATCAGCCCCAGCATTTT. This sequence encodes CASSLRGRNQPQHF.

The chain couples TRBV7-3 to TRBJ2-6; 9 bases match TRBD1. Germline V gene data show CDR1 as SGHTA and CDR2 as FQGTGA. CDR3 length: 17 residues. The J segment lost 0 bases and the V segment lost 5 bases, leaving 5 bases of the junction unmatched. CDR3 sequence: CASSKTGGGSGANVLTF. CDR3 sequence (DNA): TGTGCCAGCAGCAAAACAGGGGGCGGCTCTGGGGCCAACGTCCTGACTTTC.

The chain carries TRBV28 and TRBJ1-5; 10 nucleotides match TRBD1. After removal of 0 bases from V and 5 bases from J, the junction contained 1 base not matched to a gene. Germline values: CDR1 MDHEN, CDR2 SYDVKM. CDR3 length: 15 residues. The CDR3 loop reads CASSLWGQGHQPQHF. CDR3 in DNA: TGTGCCAGCAGTTTATGGGGACAGGGGCATCAGCCCCAGCATTTT.

This sequence joins TRBV29-1 and TRBJ2-3, with 7 bases that match TRBD1. V shed 6 bases and J 3 bases; nucleotides not matched to a gene: 9. Looked up from germline, CDR1 is SQVTM and CDR2 is ANQGSEA. The CDR3 loop spans 14 amino acids. CDR3 DNA sequence: TGCAGCGTAATTACCGGGACAGAGACAGATACGCAGTATTTT. Its translation: CSVITGTETDTQYF.

The chain recombines TRBV4-3 with TRBJ2-7; TRBD2 agrees at 13 bases. The V gene end was trimmed by 4 bases and the J gene end by 3 bases; junction bases not matched to a gene: 6. The CDR3 runs to 16 residues. From germline, CDR1 is LGHNA and CDR2 YSLEER. The DNA of the CDR3 is TGCGCCAGCAGCCTCTCACTAGCGGGAGGGCTCTACGAGCAGTACTTC. It is translated as CASSLSLAGGLYEQYF.

The chain has TRBV5-1 and TRBJ1-1, with TRBD1 matching over 8 bases. Germline lookup yields CDR1 SGHRS and CDR2 YFSETQ. After removal of 4 bases from V and 4 bases from J, the junction contained 12 bases not matched to a gene. The CDR3 extends over 16 amino acids. In DNA, the CDR3 is TGCGCCAGCAGCCCTAGACAGGGGTTCATTGTCACTGAAGCTTTCTTT. Protein sequence: CASSPRQGFIVTEAFF.

The chain is built from TRBV10-3 and TRBJ2-2, with 8 nucleotides matching TRBD2. The CDR3 length is 14 residues. Germline V gives CDR1 ENHRY, CDR2 SYGVKD. V lost 8 bases to trimming and J lost 1 base; unmatched junction nucleotides: 3. This CDR3 is CAIESGRNTGELFF. The CDR3 DNA follows: TGTGCCATCGAGAGCGGGAGGAACACCGGGGAGCTGTTTTTT.

The V gene is TRBV15, the J gene TRBJ1-2; possible D gene TRBD1, 5 bases. CDR1 is LNHNV and CDR2 is YYDKDF in the germline V gene (reference sequence). Trimming removed 8 bases at V and 2 bases at J, with 12 bases between. CDR3 size: 13 residues. The CDR3 protein is CATRGDSNYGYTF. The CDR3 nucleotides read TGTGCCACCCGGGGGGATTCGAACTATGGCTACACCTTC.

The genes are TRBV10-2 and TRBJ2-1; D may be TRBD2 (6 bases). The germline V gene has CDR1 WSHSY and CDR2 SAAADI. Trimming left V 8 bases short and J 5 bases short, with 10 bases between. The CDR3 length is 12 residues. This CDR3 is CASGRRDNEQFF. CDR3 bases: TGCGCCAGCGGGAGGAGGGACAATGAGCAGTTCTTC.

J is TRBJ2-1 and V is TRBV18, with TRBD2 as a possible D gene (6 bases). The CDR3 covers 19 residues. Germline CDR1 reads KGHSH; CDR2 reads LQKENI. V was shortened by 2 bases and J by 0 bases, with 20 bases between the two germline ends. The chain's CDR3 is CASSPSQGLRDDSYNEQFF. CDR3 DNA: TGTGCCAGCTCACCATCCCAAGGGTTGCGGGACGACTCCTACAATGAGCAGTTCTTC.

The chain recombines TRBV6-6 with TRBJ1-1; weak D call: TRBD1 (6 bases). Trimming took 6 bases from V and 6 from J, leaving 17 bases between them. CDR1 is MNHNY and CDR2 is SVGAGI in the germline V gene (reference sequence). The CDR3 runs 14 residues. Here the CDR3 DNA reads TGTGCCAGCAGCCTTAATGGGGAGGGGGCTGAAGCTTTCTTT. Protein: CASSLNGEGAEAFF.

The V and J genes are TRBV6-5 and TRBJ2-7, with TRBD2 matching 8 bases. The J segment lost 3 bases and the V segment lost 6 bases, leaving 4 bases of the junction unmatched. CDR3 size: 13 residues. Per germline, CDR1 MNHEY and CDR2 SVGAGI. The CDR3 protein is CASSQGLVYEQYF. CDR3 bases: TGTGCCAGCAGCCAGGGACTAGTCTACGAGCAGTACTTC.

The chain uses TRBV18 and TRBJ1-5; 9 bases match TRBD1. Unmatched junction bases numbered 10, after V lost 3 bases and J lost 7 bases. The CDR3 consists of 16 residues. CDR1 and CDR2 (germline): KGHSH, LQKENI. CDR3 DNA sequence: TGTGCCAGCTCACCTACTCGGACAGGGGCAGGACAGCCCCAGCATTTT. Amino acid sequence: CASSPTRTGAGQPQHF. Drawing the rest from reference TRBV18 and TRBJ1-5, the complete variable domain is NAGVMQNPRHLVRRRGQEARLRCSPMKGHSHVYWYRQLPEEGLKFMVYLQKENIIDESGMPKERFSAEFPKEGPSILRIQQVVRGDSAAYFCASSPTRTGAGQPQHFGDGTRLSIL.

The chain is built from TRBV11-2 and TRBJ2-5; perhaps TRBD2 as D (7 bases). Deletions cut 5 bases from V and 5 bases from J, with 24 bases between. Germline V gene sequence: CDR1 SGHAT, CDR2 FQNNGV. The CDR3 is 17 amino acids. This chain's CDR3 is CASSVRGGQGRRETQYF. The CDR3 bases are TGTGCCAGCAGCGTTAGGGGGGGACAAGGAAGAAGGGAGACCCAGTACTTC.

This chain joins TRBV4-3 and TRBJ2-7; possible D gene TRBD1, 6 bases. The CDR3 is 14 amino acids. Germline V gene sequence: CDR1 LGHNA, CDR2 YSLEER. V lost 2 bases to trimming and J lost 4 bases, with 12 bases between them. The CDR3 DNA follows: TGCGCCAGCAGCCAATCTGCAGGGGTATACGAGCAGTACTTC. Protein: CASSQSAGVYEQYF.

The CDR3 nucleotides read TGTGCCAGCAGTCCTTATACCGCGCAGGGTGAAGCTTTCTTT. Its translation is CASSPYTAQGEAFF. The gene calls are TRBV2 and TRBJ1-1; D is perhaps TRBD1 (5 bases). This CDR3 comprises 14 residues. The V end lost 5 bases, the J end lost 7 bases, and 17 bases lay between the germline ends. The germline CDR1 and CDR2 sequences are SNHLY and FYNNEI.

The chain is built from TRBV10-2 and TRBJ2-7; 9 nucleotides agree with TRBD2. CDR3 length: 16 amino acids. With V trimmed by 8 bases and J by 2 bases, 13 bases remained unmatched. From germline, CDR1 is WSHSY and CDR2 SAAADI. Here the CDR3 reads CASARSEVAGAYEQYF. The DNA of the CDR3 is TGCGCCAGCGCTCGGTCAGAGGTAGCGGGAGCCTACGAGCAGTACTTC.

The chain combines TRBV5-1 with TRBJ1-2; D gene uncertain. The CDR3 covers 12 residues. Between the trimmed V and J ends, which lost 0 bases and 10 bases, there was a span of 10 bases. Germline V gene sequence: CDR1 SGHRS, CDR2 YFSETQ. CDR3: CASSLGSGLYTF. The CDR3 region has the DNA TGCGCCAGCAGCTTGGGATCAGGCCTCTACACCTTC.

The rearrangement links TRBV7-2 to TRBJ2-7; the D gene is possibly TRBD1 (6 bases). CDR3 size: 18 residues. V lost 5 bases, J lost 0 bases, and 23 bases lay in between. CDR1 and CDR2 (germline): SGHTA, FQGNSA. The CDR3 loop is CASSHLPRQDYSSYEQYF. The CDR3 bases are TGTGCCAGCAGCCATTTACCCCGACAGGATTACAGCTCCTACGAGCAGTACTTC.

The CDR3 here is CASSLVRDSGRDEQYF. The CDR3 bases are TGTGCCAGTAGTCTGGTTAGGGACAGTGGCCGGGACGAGCAGTACTTC. The chain has TRBV19 and TRBJ2-5, with 7 bases fitting TRBD1. The last part of the DNA fits TRBJ2-7 better; the J call may be wrong. Per the germline V gene, CDR1 is LNHDA and CDR2 is SQIVND (reference sequence). The CDR3 sequence is 16 residues long.